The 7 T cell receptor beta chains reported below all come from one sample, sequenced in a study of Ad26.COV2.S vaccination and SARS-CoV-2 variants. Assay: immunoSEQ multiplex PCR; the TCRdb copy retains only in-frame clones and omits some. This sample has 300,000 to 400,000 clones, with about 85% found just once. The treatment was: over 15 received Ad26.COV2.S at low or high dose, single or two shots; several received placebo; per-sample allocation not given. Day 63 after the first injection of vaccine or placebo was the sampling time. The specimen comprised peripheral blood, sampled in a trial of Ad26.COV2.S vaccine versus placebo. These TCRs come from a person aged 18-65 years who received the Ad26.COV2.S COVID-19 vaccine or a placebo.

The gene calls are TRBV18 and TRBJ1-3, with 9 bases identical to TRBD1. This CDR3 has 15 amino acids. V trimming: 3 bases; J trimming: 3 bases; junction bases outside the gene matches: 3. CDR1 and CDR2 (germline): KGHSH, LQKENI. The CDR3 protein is CASSPGTGSGNTIYF. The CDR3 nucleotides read TGTGCCAGCTCACCCGGGACAGGGAGTGGAAACACCATATATTTT. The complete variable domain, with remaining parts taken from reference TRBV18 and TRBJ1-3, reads NAGVMQNPRHLVRRRGQEARLRCSPMKGHSHVYWYRQLPEEGLKFMVYLQKENIIDESGMPKERFSAEFPKEGPSILRIQQVVRGDSAAYFCASSPGTGSGNTIYFGEGSWLTVV.

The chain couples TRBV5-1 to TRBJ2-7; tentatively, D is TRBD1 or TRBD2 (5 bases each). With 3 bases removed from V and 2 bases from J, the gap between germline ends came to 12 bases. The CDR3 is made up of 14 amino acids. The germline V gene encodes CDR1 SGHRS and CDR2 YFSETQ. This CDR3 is CASSWTGTTYEQYF. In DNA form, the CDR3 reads TGCGCCAGCAGCTGGACCGGGACGACCTACGAGCAGTACTTC.

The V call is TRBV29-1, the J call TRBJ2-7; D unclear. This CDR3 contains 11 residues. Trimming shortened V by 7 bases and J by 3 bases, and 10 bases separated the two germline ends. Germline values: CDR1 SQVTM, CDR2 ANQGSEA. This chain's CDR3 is CSGGVDYEQYF. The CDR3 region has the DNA TGCAGCGGTGGGGTTGACTACGAGCAGTACTTC.

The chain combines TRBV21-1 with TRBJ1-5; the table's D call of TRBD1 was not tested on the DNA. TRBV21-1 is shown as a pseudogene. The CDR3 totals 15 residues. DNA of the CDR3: TGTGCCAGCAGCGCGAAACAGGCGGAACATCAGCCCCAGCATTTT. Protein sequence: CASSAKQAEHQPQHF.

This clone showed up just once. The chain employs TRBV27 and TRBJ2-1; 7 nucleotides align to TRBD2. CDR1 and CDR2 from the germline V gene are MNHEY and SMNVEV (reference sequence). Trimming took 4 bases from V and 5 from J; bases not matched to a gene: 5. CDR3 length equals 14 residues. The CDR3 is CASSSTSPNNEQFF. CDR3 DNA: TGTGCCAGCAGTTCGACTAGCCCGAACAATGAGCAGTTCTTC.

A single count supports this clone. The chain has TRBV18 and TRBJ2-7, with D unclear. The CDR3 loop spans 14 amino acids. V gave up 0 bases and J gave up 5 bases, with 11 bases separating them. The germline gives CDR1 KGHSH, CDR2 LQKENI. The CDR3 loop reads CASSPPARGHEQYF. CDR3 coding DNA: TGTGCCAGCTCACCACCGGCCAGAGGACACGAGCAGTACTTC.

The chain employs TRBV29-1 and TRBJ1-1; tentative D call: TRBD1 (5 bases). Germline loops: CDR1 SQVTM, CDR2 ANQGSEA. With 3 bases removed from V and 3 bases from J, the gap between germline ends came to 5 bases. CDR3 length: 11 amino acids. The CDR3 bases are TGCAGCGTTGAGGGGGACACTGAAGCTTTCTTT. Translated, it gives CSVEGDTEAFF.